This T cell receptor (beta chain) was captured in a study of identical twins. In TCRdb, the 5' RACE reads were re-called with MiXCR into one record per CDR3 protein. The data contain 700,000 to 950,000 distinct CDR3 sequences, about 12% of them seen just once; the ten biggest clones take up around 1.5%. Trimming cost V 8 bases and J 1 base; bases outside gene matches: 4. The length of the CDR3 is 16 residues. CDR1 and CDR2 from the germline V gene are LGHDT and YNNKEL (reference sequence). These data were also reused for a study on yellow fever vaccine responses in identical twins.

The sequencing input was PBMCs. This TCR came from a woman under 30 in good health. This rearrangement joins TRBV3-1 to TRBJ2-6; 11 bases match TRBD1. The DNA for the CDR3 is TGTGCCAGCGGGGACAGGGGGGTTTCTGGGGCCAACGTCCTGACTTTC. Encoded protein: CASGDRGVSGANVLTF.